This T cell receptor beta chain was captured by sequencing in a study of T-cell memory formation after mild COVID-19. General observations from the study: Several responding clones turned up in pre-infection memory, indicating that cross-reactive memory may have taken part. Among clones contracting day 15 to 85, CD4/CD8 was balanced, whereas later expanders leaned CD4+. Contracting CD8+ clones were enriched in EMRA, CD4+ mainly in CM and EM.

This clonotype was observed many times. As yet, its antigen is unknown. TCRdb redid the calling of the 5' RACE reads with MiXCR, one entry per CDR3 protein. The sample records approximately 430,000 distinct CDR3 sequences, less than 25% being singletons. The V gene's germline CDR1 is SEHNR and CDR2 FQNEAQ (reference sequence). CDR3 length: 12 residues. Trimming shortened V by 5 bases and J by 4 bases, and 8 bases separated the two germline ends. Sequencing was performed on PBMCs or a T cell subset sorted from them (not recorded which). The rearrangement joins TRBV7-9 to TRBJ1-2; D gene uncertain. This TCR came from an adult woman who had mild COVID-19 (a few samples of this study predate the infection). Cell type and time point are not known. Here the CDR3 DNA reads TGTGCCAGCAGCCCGGCAAGCTATGGCTACACCTTC. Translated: CASSPASYGYTF.